A selection of T cell receptor beta chains follows, all from one sample in a study of blood T cell repertoires in COVID-19. Method: immunoSEQ multiplex PCR; TCRdb's copy keeps in-frame clones and lacks some. Among about 120,000 clones listed, more than 70% were seen once. Specimen: peripheral blood. The receptors derive from a woman aged 65 to 85 who had recovered from COVID-19. Both conserved end residues are part of each CDR3. D genes are given only for firm matches. Size is stated for part of the rows, as once, few or many counts, or as a class when the clone is expanded.

clone size: NA; D gene: NA; V gene: TRBV6-5; J gene: TRBJ1-5; CDR3 DNA: TGTGCCAGCAGTTACTCGCCAGGAGGAGGCCAGCCCCAGCATTTT; CDR3 protein: CASSYSPGGGQPQHF
clone size: NA; D gene: NA; V gene: TRBV18; J gene: TRBJ1-1; CDR3 DNA: TGTGCCAGCTCACCACCTTCGGTAAACACTGAAGCTTTCTTT; CDR3 protein: CASSPPSVNTEAFF
clone size: NA; D gene: TRBD1; V gene: TRBV5-1; J gene: TRBJ2-2; CDR3 DNA: TGCGCCAGCAGCTTGCCAACCGACAGGGGTCAATCCACCGGGGAGCTGTTTTTT; CDR3 protein: CASSLPTDRGQSTGELFF
clone size: NA; D gene: NA; V gene: TRBV5-1; J gene: TRBJ2-5; CDR3 DNA: TGCGCCAGCAGCTTGGGGGTAGCAAAAGAGACCCAGTACTTC; CDR3 protein: CASSLGVAKETQYF
clone size: once; D gene: TRBD2; V gene: TRBV7-9; J gene: TRBJ2-3; CDR3 DNA: TGTGCCAGCAGCTTATGGGCTAGCGGGGACTCAGATACGCAGTATTTT; CDR3 protein: CASSLWASGDSDTQYF
clone size: NA; D gene: TRBD1; V gene: TRBV18; J gene: TRBJ1-1; CDR3 DNA: TGTGCCAGCTCATTTACAGGGGGCGCTTACACTGAAGCTTTCTTT; CDR3 protein: CASSFTGGAYTEAFF
clone size: few; D gene: TRBD1; V gene: TRBV5-1; J gene: TRBJ1-1; CDR3 DNA: TGCGCCAGCAGCTTGGCGGGGGACAGGGGCTTGCGGGCTTTCTTT; CDR3 protein: CASSLAGDRGLRAFF
clone size: NA; D gene: TRBD1; V gene: TRBV4-2; J gene: TRBJ2-3; CDR3 DNA: TGTGCCAGCAGCCAGGGGACAGGGGGCATGACAGATACGCAGTATTTT; CDR3 protein: CASSQGTGGMTDTQYF
clone size: NA; D gene: NA; V gene: TRBV10-3; J gene: TRBJ2-5; CDR3 DNA: TGTGCCATCAGTTCCAATGACTGGAGACAAGAGACCCAGTACTTC; CDR3 protein: CAISSNDWRQETQYF
clone size: NA; D gene: NA; V gene: TRBV29-1; J gene: TRBJ1-2; CDR3 DNA: TGCAGCGGTGGGGCCGACTATGGCTACACCTTC; CDR3 protein: CSGGADYGYTF
clone size: NA; D gene: TRBD1; V gene: TRBV9; J gene: TRBJ2-1; CDR3 DNA: TGTGCCAGCAGCCCCAGGGGACAGGGGTTTCCCTACAATGAGCAGTTCTTC; CDR3 protein: CASSPRGQGFPYNEQFF
clone size: once; D gene: TRBD2; V gene: TRBV3-1/TRBV3-2; J gene: TRBJ2-7; CDR3 DNA: TGTGCCAGCAGCTTGGGACTAGCGGCTTCCTACGAGCAGTACTTC; CDR3 protein: CASSLGLAASYEQYF
clone size: NA; D gene: NA; V gene: TRBV7-9; J gene: TRBJ1-1; CDR3 DNA: TGTGCCAGCAGCTCCATTGGGGGAGGGGTGCAAGCTTTCTTT; CDR3 protein: CASSSIGGGVQAFF
clone size: NA; D gene: NA; V gene: TRBV29-1; J gene: TRBJ2-5; CDR3 DNA: TGCAGCGTTAGTCCGTCAGGGTCAGGGGAGACCCAGTACTTC; CDR3 protein: CSVSPSGSGETQYF
clone size: NA; D gene: NA; V gene: TRBV3-1/TRBV3-2; J gene: TRBJ1-1; CDR3 DNA: TGTGCCAGCAGCCAAGGCAGGGCGGGAACTGAAGCTTTCTTT; CDR3 protein: CASSQGRAGTEAFF
clone size: NA; D gene: NA; V gene: TRBV5-1; J gene: TRBJ2-2; CDR3 DNA: TGCGCCAGCAGCCCGGCGGAGGGACCCGGGGAGCTGTTTTTT; CDR3 protein: CASSPAEGPGELFF
clone size: NA; D gene: NA; V gene: TRBV12-3/TRBV12-4; J gene: TRBJ2-5; CDR3 DNA: TGTGCCAGCAGTTTTGGGAGGCAAGAGACCCAGTACTTC; CDR3 protein: CASSFGRQETQYF
clone size: NA; D gene: TRBD2; V gene: TRBV7-2; J gene: TRBJ2-5; CDR3 DNA: TGTGCCAGCAGCTTAGTAAGACTAGCGACCCAAGAGACCCAGTACTTC; CDR3 protein: CASSLVRLATQETQYF
clone size: NA; D gene: NA; V gene: TRBV7-2; J gene: TRBJ2-7; CDR3 DNA: TGTGCCAGCAGTCTCGGAGGGACTCTTTCCCACGAGCAGTACTTC; CDR3 protein: CASSLGGTLSHEQYF
clone size: NA; D gene: NA; V gene: TRBV7-8; J gene: TRBJ2-7; CDR3 DNA: TGTGCCAGCAGCTTAGGGCCCGGGTCTCTCCCCTACGAGCAGTACTTC; CDR3 protein: CASSLGPGSLPYEQYF
clone size: NA; D gene: NA; V gene: TRBV7-2; J gene: TRBJ2-7; CDR3 DNA: TGTGCCAGCAGCTTACGGGGGAGTTGGGGGGCCTACGAGCAGTACTTC; CDR3 protein: CASSLRGSWGAYEQYF
clone size: NA; D gene: TRBD2; V gene: TRBV4-2; J gene: TRBJ2-1; CDR3 DNA: TGTGCCAGCAGCCCACCCCCCAGACTAGCGGGGCTTCTAAATGAGCAGTTCTTC; CDR3 protein: CASSPPPRLAGLLNEQFF
clone size: NA; D gene: TRBD2; V gene: TRBV7-2; J gene: TRBJ2-2; CDR3 DNA: TGTGCCAGCAGCTGGGGGAGCGGGAGCGGCGGGGAGCTGTTTTTT; CDR3 protein: CASSWGSGSGGELFF
clone size: few; D gene: TRBD1; V gene: TRBV6-6; J gene: TRBJ2-6; CDR3 DNA: TGTGCCAGCTGCCCGACAGGGGTCTCTGGGGCCAACGTCCTGACTTTC; CDR3 protein: CASCPTGVSGANVLTF
clone size: NA; D gene: TRBD2; V gene: TRBV7-2; J gene: TRBJ2-1; CDR3 DNA: TGTGCCAGCAGCTTAGGGGGGACTACCAAACATGAGCAGTTCTTC; CDR3 protein: CASSLGGTTKHEQFF
clone size: few; D gene: NA; V gene: TRBV12-3/TRBV12-4; J gene: TRBJ2-2; CDR3 DNA: TGTGCCAGCCTCACAACGAACACCGGGGAGCTGTTTTTT; CDR3 protein: CASLTTNTGELFF
clone size: NA; D gene: TRBD1; V gene: TRBV28; J gene: TRBJ1-6; CDR3 DNA: TGTGCCAGCGACGGCCAGGGGGAGACACCCCTCCACTTT; CDR3 protein: CASDGQGETPLHF
clone size: NA; D gene: TRBD1; V gene: TRBV28; J gene: TRBJ1-5; CDR3 DNA: TGTGCCAGCAGTTTCGGGACAGATAGCAATCAGCCCCAGCATTTT; CDR3 protein: CASSFGTDSNQPQHF
clone size: NA; D gene: TRBD1; V gene: TRBV7-3; J gene: TRBJ2-3; CDR3 DNA: TGTGCCAGCAGCCCGACAGGGGGCGGGACAGATACGCAGTATTTT; CDR3 protein: CASSPTGGGTDTQYF
clone size: NA; D gene: NA; V gene: TRBV7-2; J gene: TRBJ1-5; CDR3 DNA: TGTGCCAGCAGCTTAGAATCGACGGGAAGGAATCAGCCCCAGCATTTT; CDR3 protein: CASSLESTGRNQPQHF
clone size: NA; D gene: NA; V gene: TRBV6-1; J gene: TRBJ1-1; CDR3 DNA: TGTGCCAGCAGTTTGCCGGGAGGCACTGAAGCTTTCTTT; CDR3 protein: CASSLPGGTEAFF
clone size: NA; D gene: TRBD1; V gene: TRBV7-3; J gene: TRBJ2-1; CDR3 DNA: TGTGCCAGCAGCTTAGGACGGACAGGGGCTGATGAGCAGTTCTTC; CDR3 protein: CASSLGRTGADEQFF
clone size: NA; D gene: TRBD2; V gene: TRBV7-2; J gene: TRBJ2-3; CDR3 DNA: TGTGCCAGCAGCTCAACTAGCGGGGGCGCAGATACGCAGTATTTT; CDR3 protein: CASSSTSGGADTQYF
clone size: NA; D gene: NA; V gene: TRBV28; J gene: TRBJ2-7; CDR3 DNA: TGTGCCAGCAGGCTCGACAGTATCTCCTACGAGCAGTACTTC; CDR3 protein: CASRLDSISYEQYF
clone size: NA; D gene: TRBD1; V gene: TRBV9; J gene: TRBJ1-1; CDR3 DNA: TGTGCCAGCAGCGCGTCCACAGGGGGGACTGAAGCTTTCTTT; CDR3 protein: CASSASTGGTEAFF
clone size: few; D gene: NA; V gene: TRBV27; J gene: TRBJ2-1; CDR3 DNA: TGTGCCAGCAGAGAGAGCGCGGGAACCTACAATGAGCAGTTCTTC; CDR3 protein: CASRESAGTYNEQFF
clone size: NA; D gene: NA; V gene: TRBV24-1; J gene: TRBJ1-2; CDR3 DNA: TGTGCCACCAATTGCCGACACTACTATGGCTACACCTTC; CDR3 protein: CATNCRHYYGYTF
clone size: NA; D gene: TRBD2; V gene: TRBV25-1; J gene: TRBJ2-5; CDR3 DNA: TGTGCCAGCAGTGAATACGGGGGGGAGACCCAGTACTTC; CDR3 protein: CASSEYGGETQYF
clone size: once; D gene: NA; V gene: TRBV30; J gene: TRBJ1-2; CDR3 DNA: TGTGCCTGGAGTGGAGGAGGGGGGGGAAGATATGGCTACACCTTC; CDR3 protein: CAWSGGGGGRYGYTF
clone size: once; D gene: TRBD1; V gene: TRBV5-4; J gene: TRBJ2-1; CDR3 DNA: TGTGCCAGCAGCCCCGGACAGGGGCGGGTCAATGAGCAGTTCTTC; CDR3 protein: CASSPGQGRVNEQFF
clone size: NA; D gene: TRBD2; V gene: TRBV7-9; J gene: TRBJ2-6; CDR3 DNA: TGTGCCAGCAGCTTAGAGTCTAGCGGGAGGTGGGCTAGTGCCAACGTCCTGACTTTC; CDR3 protein: CASSLESSGRWASANVLTF
clone size: NA; D gene: NA; V gene: TRBV7-9; J gene: TRBJ1-1; CDR3 DNA: TGTGCCAGCAGCTCTCAGGGGTCGAGCACTGAAGCTTTCTTT; CDR3 protein: CASSSQGSSTEAFF
clone size: NA; D gene: NA; V gene: TRBV14; J gene: TRBJ1-1; CDR3 DNA: TGTGCCAGCAGCCACCTGGACATCAACACTGAAGCTTTCTTT; CDR3 protein: CASSHLDINTEAFF
clone size: NA; D gene: NA; V gene: TRBV5-1; J gene: TRBJ1-1; CDR3 DNA: TGCGCCAGCAGCTCCATGGACTCCACTGAAGCTTTCTTT; CDR3 protein: CASSSMDSTEAFF
clone size: NA; D gene: NA; V gene: TRBV20-1; J gene: TRBJ2-7; CDR3 DNA: TGCAGTGCTAGTGGCCCGGACGAGCAGTACTTC; CDR3 protein: CSASGPDEQYF
clone size: once; D gene: TRBD2; V gene: TRBV7-2; J gene: TRBJ2-3; CDR3 DNA: TGTGCCAGCACCCACCCAGCGGGAGGGTTCACAGATACGCAGTATTTT; CDR3 protein: CASTHPAGGFTDTQYF
clone size: NA; D gene: TRBD1; V gene: TRBV5-8; J gene: TRBJ2-3; CDR3 DNA: TGTGCCAGCAGCTTGGAGAACAGGGGAACCACAGATACGCAGTATTTT; CDR3 protein: CASSLENRGTTDTQYF
clone size: NA; D gene: TRBD1; V gene: TRBV12-5; J gene: TRBJ1-2; CDR3 DNA: TGTGCTAGTGGTTTAGGAGGGACAGCTAACTATGGCTACACCTTC; CDR3 protein: CASGLGGTANYGYTF
clone size: NA; D gene: NA; V gene: TRBV11-2; J gene: TRBJ2-3; CDR3 DNA: TGTGCCAGCAGCTTACTCCGCACAGATACGCAGTATTTT; CDR3 protein: CASSLLRTDTQYF
clone size: NA; D gene: NA; V gene: TRBV5-1; J gene: TRBJ2-7; CDR3 DNA: TGCGCCAGCAGCGTACTAGGGACAAGGAGCTCCTACGAGCAGTACTTC; CDR3 protein: CASSVLGTRSSYEQYF
clone size: once; D gene: NA; V gene: TRBV28; J gene: TRBJ1-4; CDR3 DNA: TGTGCCAGCAGACGTGCCGACAGTAATGAAAAACTGTTTTTT; CDR3 protein: CASRRADSNEKLFF
clone size: NA; D gene: NA; V gene: TRBV30; J gene: TRBJ2-7; CDR3 DNA: TGTGCCTGGAGAGGAGGGAGCGAGCAGTACTTC; CDR3 protein: CAWRGGSEQYF
clone size: once; D gene: TRBD1; V gene: TRBV7-2; J gene: TRBJ2-7; CDR3 DNA: TGTGCCAGCAGCTTGGGACAGGCCCCCACCTACGAGCAGTACTTC; CDR3 protein: CASSLGQAPTYEQYF
clone size: NA; D gene: TRBD2; V gene: TRBV30; J gene: TRBJ2-4; CDR3 DNA: TGTGCCTGGAATTCGGGGCCGGGAGGAGAGTACTTC; CDR3 protein: CAWNSGPGGEYF
clone size: NA; D gene: NA; V gene: TRBV18; J gene: TRBJ1-1; CDR3 DNA: TGTGCCAGCTCACCCATGGCGAACACTGAAGCTTTCTTT; CDR3 protein: CASSPMANTEAFF
clone size: NA; D gene: TRBD1; V gene: TRBV2; J gene: TRBJ2-5; CDR3 DNA: TGTGCCAGCAGTGAAGGGGACAGGGGATACCAAGAGACCCAGTACTTC; CDR3 protein: CASSEGDRGYQETQYF
clone size: NA; D gene: NA; V gene: TRBV7-9; J gene: TRBJ2-5; CDR3 DNA: TGTGCCAGCAGCTCCATCTCAGGAATAGAGACCCAGTACTTC; CDR3 protein: CASSSISGIETQYF